These 19 T cell receptor beta chains originate from one sample sequenced in a study of T cells after yellow fever vaccination. A single record per CDR3 protein comes from TCRdb applying MiXCR to the 5' RACE reads. The repertoire holds over 250,000 distinct CDR3 sequences, with approximately 5.2% as singletons. The sequenced sample was CD4+ T cells sorted from PBMCs, obtained on the day of the yellow fever booster vaccination. The origin of the receptors is a man younger than 35 who received the YFV17D yellow fever vaccine.

Comments on this clonotype: Likely a read error: the CDR3 ends without its conserved phenylalanine or tryptophan. This chain links TRBV12-3 or TRBV12-4 with TRBJ1-5, with D possibly matching TRBD1 (6 bases). Trimming pared 6 bases from V and 11 bases from J, leaving 26 bases between. The CDR3 consists of 16 residues. The CDR3 protein is CASSIRRGGSNVAQHI. The CDR3 coding sequence is TGTGCCAGCAGCATTAGAAGGGGGGGTTCCAATGTGGCCCAGCATATT.

This clonotype has a handful of counts. This CDR3 reads CASKIGQGENSPLHF. CDR3 nucleotides: TGTGCCAGCAAAATAGGACAGGGGGAAAATTCACCCCTCCACTTT. The V and J genes are TRBV6-6 and TRBJ1-6, with TRBD1 matching over 10 bases. The germline V gene encodes CDR1 MNHNY and CDR2 SVGAGI (reference sequence). V lost 7 bases to trimming and J lost 7 bases; unmatched junction nucleotides: 7. This CDR3 has 15 amino acids.

The sample holds a few counts of this clonotype. V usage is TRBV7-2 and J usage is TRBJ2-7, with D perhaps being TRBD1 or TRBD2 (5 bases each). The CDR3 sequence is 14 residues long. Trimming removed 0 bases from V and 2 bases from J, with 8 bases in between. CDR1 and CDR2 from the germline V gene are SGHTA and FQGNSA. In DNA form, the CDR3 reads TGTGCCAGCAGCTTAGCGGGGGAGACCTACGAGCAGTACTTC. Amino acid sequence: CASSLAGETYEQYF.

Many counts were recorded for this clonotype. The genes are TRBV7-3 and TRBJ2-7; D perhaps matches TRBD2 (6 bases). The CDR3 runs to 19 residues. Per the germline V gene, CDR1 is SGHTA and CDR2 is FQGTGA. V was trimmed by 4 bases and J by 2 bases, leaving 27 bases between them. In DNA form, the CDR3 reads TGTGCCAGCAGCTCACAAACCCGCCTGGCTAGCGAAGTCACCTACGAGCAGTACGTC. Amino acid sequence: CASSSQTRLASEVTYEQYV.

This clonotype was counted many times. CDR3: CASSLDLLTDTQYF. DNA for the CDR3: TGTGCCAGCAGCTTAGATCTACTCACAGATACGCAGTATTTT. The chain combines TRBV7-9 with TRBJ2-3; D unresolved. Germline lookup yields CDR1 SEHNR and CDR2 FQNEAQ (reference sequence). The CDR3 loop spans 14 amino acids. V was shortened by 1 base and J by 2 bases, with 7 bases between the two germline ends.

The V and J genes are TRBV7-2 and TRBJ1-1; 7 bases line up with TRBD1. Germline values: CDR1 SGHTA, CDR2 FQGNSA. The ends lost 9 bases at V and 4 bases at J; junction bases unmatched: 5. CDR3 length: 12 amino acids. CDR3 nucleotide sequence: TGTGCCAGTGACAGGGTCGGCACTGAAGCTTTCTTT. This encodes CASDRVGTEAFF.

This clonotype occurred many times. This chain links TRBV20-1 with TRBJ2-3; TRBD2 aligns across 7 bases. CDR1 and CDR2 (germline): DFQATT, SNEGSKA (reference sequence). The J segment lost 5 bases and the V segment lost 3 bases, leaving 8 bases of the junction unmatched. The CDR3 sequence is 14 residues long. CDR3 sequence: CSARVTGGGDTQYF. The CDR3 DNA follows: TGCAGTGCTAGGGTGACGGGGGGTGGAGATACGCAGTATTTT.

This clonotype was seen at least ten times. The chain joins TRBV5-4 to TRBJ2-3, with D possibly TRBD1 on 5 matching bases. Deletions cut 3 bases from V and 0 bases from J, with 8 bases between. Germline CDR1 is SGHNT and CDR2 is YYREEE (reference sequence). The CDR3 has 14 amino acids. The CDR3: CASSSTASTDTQYF. In nucleotides, the CDR3 is TGTGCCAGCAGCTCGACAGCGAGCACAGATACGCAGTATTTT.

Ten or more counts support this clonotype. This rearrangement joins TRBV20-1 to TRBJ2-5; 13 bases agree with TRBD2. V gave up 0 bases and J gave up 5 bases; unmatched junction bases: 6. The CDR3 runs 16 residues. Germline CDR1 is DFQATT and CDR2 is SNEGSKA (reference sequence). CDR3 loop: CSARDRGLAGRETQYF. The CDR3 bases are TGCAGTGCTAGAGATCGGGGACTAGCGGGAAGGGAGACCCAGTACTTC.

This sequence joins TRBV6-6 and TRBJ1-6; the D is unclear. The V end was cut by 6 bases, the J end by 7 bases, with 7 bases between. Germline loops: CDR1 MNHNY, CDR2 SVGAGI (reference sequence). The CDR3 length is 12 residues. The CDR3 DNA reads TGTGCCAGCAGAAAAATAAATTCACCCCTCCACTTT. Its protein is CASRKINSPLHF.

This clonotype came up a few times. The V and J genes are TRBV12-3 or TRBV12-4 and TRBJ1-5; D uncertain. CDR3 length equals 12 residues. Trimming stripped 5 bases from V and 6 bases from J, with 8 bases between. This chain's CDR3 is CASSGVGQPQHF. In DNA, the CDR3 is TGTGCCAGCAGTGGCGTCGGTCAGCCCCAGCATTTT.

This clonotype was detected a few times. The V and J genes are TRBV7-2 and TRBJ2-7; D call uncertain. The V gene lost 3 bases and the J gene lost 0 bases, with 18 bases spanning the gap. CDR1 and CDR2 from the germline V gene are SGHTA and FQGNSA. The CDR3 contains 17 residues. The DNA of the CDR3 is TGTGCCAGCAGCTTTAGTGGCGGAATTCGGAGCTCCTACGAGCAGTACTTC. Translating it yields CASSFSGGIRSSYEQYF. Variable domain in full (rest from reference TRBV7-2 and TRBJ2-7): GAGVSQSPSNKVTEKGKDVELRCDPISGHTALYWYRQSLGQGLEFLIYFQGNSAPDKSGLPSDRFSAERTGGSVSTLTIQRTQQEDSAVYLCASSFSGGIRSSYEQYFGPGTRLTVT.

This clonotype was seen only a few times. The CDR3 reads CASSREGGGRETQYF. The CDR3 coding sequence is TGTGCCAGCAGCCGTGAGGGTGGGGGTAGGGAGACCCAGTACTTC. The chain combines TRBV5-4 with TRBJ2-5, with D perhaps being TRBD1 or TRBD2 (5 bases each). Germline V gives CDR1 SGHNT, CDR2 YYREEE (reference sequence). With 4 bases removed from V and 5 bases from J, the gap between germline ends came to 18 bases. This CDR3 is built from 15 residues.

The chain combines TRBV6-1 with TRBJ1-2; D ambiguous. The CDR3 runs 10 residues. The V and J ends lost 11 bases and 4 bases respectively, with 8 bases between them. The germline V gene encodes CDR1 MNHNS and CDR2 SASEGT. This CDR3 reads CAGKGYGYTF. As DNA, the CDR3 is TGTGCCGGGAAGGGCTATGGCTACACCTTC.

This chain links TRBV20-1 with TRBJ1-1; 7 bases fit TRBD1. The trim removed 5 bases at V and 0 bases at J, leaving 3 bases unmatched. The CDR3 totals 13 residues. Germline loops: CDR1 DFQATT, CDR2 SNEGSKA (reference sequence). The CDR3 region is CSAAQGLNTEAFF. DNA of the CDR3: TGCAGTGCTGCACAGGGGCTGAACACTGAAGCTTTCTTT.

CDR3 sequence: CASSLVGTGMNTEAFF. The CDR3 DNA sequence: TGCGCCAGCAGCTTGGTCGGGACAGGGATGAACACTGAAGCTTTCTTT. The gene calls are TRBV5-1 and TRBJ1-1; TRBD1 matches 9 bases. Trimming cost V 0 bases and J 0 bases; bases outside gene matches: 3. Germline loops: CDR1 SGHRS, CDR2 YFSETQ. The CDR3 contains 16 residues.

On this clonotype: This sequence may be a read error, since a much larger clone differs from it by one base. The J gene is TRBJ2-3, the V gene TRBV10-3, with D perhaps matching TRBD1 (5 bases). The CDR3 has 13 residues. Germline CDR1 reads ENHRY; CDR2 reads SYGVKD. Trimming shortened V by 4 bases and J by 0 bases, and 5 bases separated the two germline ends. CDR3 nucleotide sequence: TGTGCCATCAGTGGACAGAGCACAGATACGCAGTATTTT. Its protein is CAISGQSTDTQYF.

The chain combines TRBV7-3 with TRBJ2-7, with D hard to call. The CDR3 is 16 amino acids. Germline V gene sequence: CDR1 SGHTA, CDR2 FQGTGA. V was trimmed by 0 bases and J by 2 bases, leaving 14 bases between them. The CDR3 nucleotides are TGTGCCAGCAGCTTAACTCAAGGGAATCTACCCTACGAGCAGTACGTC. Translating it yields CASSLTQGNLPYEQYV.

The DNA of the CDR3 is TGTGCCTGGACCGCTGGGACAGGGGGTAATGAAAAACTGTTTTTT. Translation gives CAWTAGTGGNEKLFF. The chain recombines TRBV30 with TRBJ1-4; 11 bases agree with TRBD1. Germline V gene data show CDR1 as GTSNPN and CDR2 as SVGIG (reference sequence). This CDR3 region has 15 residues. The V and J ends lost 4 bases and 4 bases, in that order; junction bases with no gene match: 5.